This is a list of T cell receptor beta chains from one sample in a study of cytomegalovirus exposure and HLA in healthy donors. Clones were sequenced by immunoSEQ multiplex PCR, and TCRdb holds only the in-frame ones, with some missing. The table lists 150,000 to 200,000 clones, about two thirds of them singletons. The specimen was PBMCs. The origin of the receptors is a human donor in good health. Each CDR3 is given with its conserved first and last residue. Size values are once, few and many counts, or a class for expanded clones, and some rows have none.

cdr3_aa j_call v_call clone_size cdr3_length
CASSEAPLGVGLLPQHF TRBJ1-5 TRBV2 NA 17
CASGSPGQAFYGYTF TRBJ1-2 TRBV12-5 NA 15
CAISESPRGTGNTIYF TRBJ1-3 TRBV10-3 NA 16
CASSAWTGMYEQYF NA TRBV2 NA 14
CASSEEGRAHTKEIQYF TRBJ2-4 TRBV9 once 17
CASSGTGAGQGEQYF TRBJ2-7 TRBV14 NA 15
CASSEQFHEQYF TRBJ2-7 TRBV6-1 NA 12
CASSRRDNEQFF TRBJ2-1 TRBV27 NA 12
CASSEMLGGGETQYF TRBJ2-5 TRBV25-1 NA 15
CASSAGTGGVKTQYF TRBJ2-5 TRBV6-1 NA 15
CSDVDRGGYGYTF TRBJ1-2 TRBV29-1 NA 13
CASSVAGGHYEQYF TRBJ2-7 TRBV9 few 14
CASSQDMRQGRSPLHF TRBJ1-6 TRBV4-3 few 16
CASSQDRGQYRGYTF TRBJ1-2 TRBV4-1 NA 15
CASSGTSGGADTQYF TRBJ2-3 TRBV6-1 NA 15
CASSLTGLGNQPQHF TRBJ1-5 TRBV6-5 NA 15
CASSLEAVSSYEQYF TRBJ2-7 TRBV11-2 NA 15
CATTQSRATNEKLFF TRBJ1-4 TRBV19 NA 15
CASSLAGQGGYTF TRBJ1-2 TRBV7-9 NA 13
CASSPRPLDSRLQETQYF TRBJ2-5 TRBV7-2 NA 18
CASSYPTRHDEQFF TRBJ2-1 TRBV6-5 NA 14
CASSHTRGANYGYTF TRBJ1-2 TRBV7-2 NA 15
CASSVDSNYGYTF TRBJ1-2 TRBV9 few 13
CASSLGQGPIYEQYF TRBJ2-7 TRBV7-2 NA 15
CASSYDRDRKKLFF TRBJ1-4 TRBV6-6 few 14
CASKQDRGAGSTEAFF TRBJ1-1 TRBV2 NA 16
CASSDGGQGATQYF TRBJ2-3 TRBV6-4 NA 14
CAWNRELNTEAFF TRBJ1-1 TRBV30 NA 13
CASSLEPSYGYTF TRBJ1-2 TRBV5-1 NA 13
CASSYTTGGVGGYTF TRBJ1-2 TRBV6-5 few 15
CASSEAATGAIYNEQFF TRBJ2-1 TRBV6-1 NA 17
CASSYSRQGKDGYTF TRBJ1-2 TRBV6-5 NA 15
CASSLGQNQPQHF TRBJ1-5 TRBV11-2 few 13
CASSELAGGGELFF TRBJ2-2 TRBV2 NA 14
CASSLAAGTGANTEAFF TRBJ1-1 TRBV5-1 NA 17
CASSQGPGDTEAFF TRBJ1-1 TRBV4-1 NA 14
CASGYQDRVDANTEAFF TRBJ1-1 TRBV27 few 17
CASSDPTRNNEQFF TRBJ2-1 TRBV25-1 NA 14
CASSLAGGTDTQYF TRBJ2-3 TRBV5-1 NA 14
CASSSGDRVVAEAFF TRBJ1-1 TRBV18 NA 15
CASRPPGFRGGNTIYF TRBJ1-3 TRBV19 NA 16
CATSSPVATNEKLFF TRBJ1-4 TRBV15 NA 15
CASSFPGLRRHYGYTF TRBJ1-2 TRBV7-3 NA 16
CASSVQGARTGELFF TRBJ2-2 TRBV7-9 few 15
CATGLFEKLFF TRBJ1-4 TRBV19 once 11
CASSLQENTEAFF TRBJ1-1 TRBV6-6 few 13
CASSPHDRFDGYTF TRBJ1-2 TRBV11-2 few 14
CSAPDRREQFF TRBJ2-1 TRBV20-1 NA 11
CASSPEPGQNTGELFF TRBJ2-2 TRBV5-6 NA 16